The source of this TCR beta chain is a study of blood T cell repertoires in COVID-19. Turning to the study itself: PBMCs, B-cell-depleted T cells, or T cells provided the cDNA or gDNA that made up the material.

Trimming took 2 bases from V and 7 from J, leaving 12 bases between them. This CDR3 comprises 14 residues. Germline-derived CDR1 and CDR2 are SGHDT and YYEEEE. Study processing details: Cell counts per sample came from amplifying reference gene primers. Data came from immunoSEQ multiplex PCR; TCRdb stores just in-frame clones and leaves some out. For V, J and clone size, that table is used; D and trimming come from the DNA. The sample lists about 72,000 clones, about nine tenths seen once, with roughly a tenth in the top ten. The TCR was taken from a man aged 65 to 79 with active or convalescent COVID-19. Sequencing input: peripheral blood. The rearrangement uses TRBV5-6 and TRBJ1-4; no reliable D call. CDR3 DNA: TGTGCCAGCAGCTTTGGAGTCCCTACTGAAAAACTGTTTTTT. This translates into CASSFGVPTEKLFF.